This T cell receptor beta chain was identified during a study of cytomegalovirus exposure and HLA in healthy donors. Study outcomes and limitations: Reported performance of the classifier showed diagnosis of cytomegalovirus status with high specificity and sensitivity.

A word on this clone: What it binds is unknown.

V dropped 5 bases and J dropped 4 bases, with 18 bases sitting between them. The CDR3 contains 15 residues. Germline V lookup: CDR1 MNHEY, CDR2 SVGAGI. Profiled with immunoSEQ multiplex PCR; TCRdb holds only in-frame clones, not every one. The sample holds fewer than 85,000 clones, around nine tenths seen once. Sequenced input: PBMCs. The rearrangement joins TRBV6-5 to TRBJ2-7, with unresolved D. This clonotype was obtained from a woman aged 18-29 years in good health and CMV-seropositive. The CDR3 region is CASSPLPDSPYEQYF. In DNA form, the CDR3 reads TGTGCCAGCAGTCCACTTCCCGATTCTCCTTACGAGCAGTACTTC.